Shown below are 20 T cell receptor beta chains from a single sample sequenced in a study of shared clonotypes between healthy human individuals. Repertoires were generated with immunoSEQ multiplex PCR, while TCRdb's copy carries only in-frame clones and drops some. The sample carries about 1.5 million clones, around 98% recorded once. The sequenced sample was naive CD4+ T cells sorted from blood. Regarding subset: CD45RA+ positively selected. All receptors come from a man aged 30-40 years in good health.

The V and J genes are TRBV5-1 and TRBJ2-7; possibly TRBD1 for D (5 bases). Germline V gene sequence: CDR1 SGHRS, CDR2 YFSETQ. Trimming took off 0 bases at V and 0 bases at J, with 13 bases between the two ends. The CDR3 consists of 16 residues. The CDR3 loop reads CASSLGATAISYEQYF. The CDR3 DNA follows: TGCGCCAGCAGCTTGGGTGCGACAGCTATCTCCTACGAGCAGTACTTC.

Comment on this clone: Other DNA sequences within the sample encode an identical CDR3. The chain has TRBV18 and TRBJ2-3; 7 bases line up with TRBD1. Germline V lookup: CDR1 KGHSH, CDR2 LQKENI. The CDR3 runs 15 residues. The V gene end was trimmed by 0 bases and the J gene end by 3 bases; junction bases not matched to a gene: 3. CDR3 coding DNA: TGTGCCAGCTCACCACCGTCCAGGGGGACAGATACGCAGTATTTT. It specifies CASSPPSRGTDTQYF.

A word on this clone: One end of the junction varies from germline; a read error may be responsible. V gene TRBV25-1 combines with J gene TRBJ2-7; possibly TRBD1 for D (6 bases). The CDR3 consists of 13 residues. The germline V gene encodes CDR1 MGHDK and CDR2 SYGVNS. CDR3 residues: CASTGHDSYEQYF. The CDR3 coding sequence is TGTGCAAGCACGGGACACGACTCCTACGAGCAGTACTTC.

The chain has TRBV5-5 and TRBJ2-7; perhaps TRBD2 as D (5 bases). The V end lost 6 bases, the J end lost 1 base, and 8 bases lay between the germline ends. The CDR3 has 12 residues. Per the germline V gene, CDR1 is SGHKS and CDR2 is YYEKEE (reference sequence). The CDR3 loop is CASIRDSYEQYF. CDR3 DNA: TGTGCCAGCATACGGGATTCCTACGAGCAGTACTTC.

The chain carries TRBV6-5 and TRBJ1-1; D is unresolved. The CDR3 contains 15 residues. Trimming pared 6 bases from V and 1 base from J, leaving 15 bases between. The germline gives CDR1 MNHEY, CDR2 SVGAGI. CDR3 nucleotide sequence: TGTGCCAGCAGCCACTTTCCCACCCAGAACACTGAAGCTTTCTTT. The encoded protein is CASSHFPTQNTEAFF.

This chain uses TRBV2 with TRBJ1-5; D is uncertain. V shed 3 bases and J shed 1 base, with 10 bases lying between them. The CDR3 has 15 amino acids. Germline-derived CDR1 and CDR2 are SNHLY and FYNNEI. CDR3 coding DNA: TGTGCCAGCAGTGAGGAGACACAAAGCAATCAGCCCCAGCATTTT. Amino acids: CASSEETQSNQPQHF.

V is TRBV18 and J is TRBJ2-5, with 10 bases aligning to TRBD1. With V trimmed by 7 bases and J by 2 bases, 4 bases remained unmatched. The CDR3 covers 14 residues. The germline CDR1 and CDR2 sequences are KGHSH and LQKENI. CDR3 region: CASCRTGGQETQYF. Here the CDR3 DNA reads TGTGCCAGCTGCCGGACAGGGGGACAAGAGACCCAGTACTTC.

The chain combines TRBV11-2 with TRBJ2-1; TRBD2 might be the D (5 bases). The CDR3 length is 15 residues. V was pared by 3 bases and J by 3 bases, with 12 bases between. CDR1 and CDR2 (germline): SGHAT, FQNNGV. In DNA form, the CDR3 reads TGTGCCAGCAGCTTTAGCGCATCCTTCTACAATGAGCAGTTCTTC. Translation: CASSFSASFYNEQFF.

The chain has TRBV7-9 and TRBJ2-7, with 12 positions matching TRBD2. The CDR3 sequence is 15 residues long. Losses at the gene ends were 3 bases for V and 5 bases for J; bases not matched to a gene: 5. The germline V gene encodes CDR1 SEHNR and CDR2 FQNEAQ (reference sequence). CDR3 DNA sequence: TGTGCCAGCAGCTTGACTAGCGGGAGAAGAGACGAGCAGTACTTC. This sequence encodes CASSLTSGRRDEQYF.

The V and J genes are TRBV28 and TRBJ2-7, with D unresolved. In germline, CDR1 is MDHEN, CDR2 SYDVKM. The CDR3 runs to 12 residues. Trimming took 5 bases from V and 4 from J, leaving 9 bases between them. Here the CDR3 reads CASSTRVYEQYF. DNA of the CDR3: TGTGCCAGCAGTACCCGCGTATACGAGCAGTACTTC.

About this clone itself: This same CDR3 is encoded by further DNA sequences in the sample. The chain employs TRBV30 and TRBJ1-5, with a weak D call TRBD1 (5 bases). From germline, CDR1 is GTSNPN and CDR2 SVGIG (reference sequence). V shed 1 base and J shed 6 bases, with 10 bases lying between them. This CDR3 region has 13 residues. The CDR3 coding sequence is TGTGCCTGGAGTGGGGGCGGGGGTCAGCCCCAGCATTTT. It encodes CAWSGGGGQPQHF.

This chain links TRBV25-1 with TRBJ1-1; 7 positions match TRBD1. In germline, CDR1 is MGHDK, CDR2 SYGVNS. With V trimmed by 1 base and J by 10 bases, 9 bases remained unmatched. There are 14 residues in the CDR3. Here the CDR3 DNA reads TGTGCCAGCAGTGAATCGACAGGGAGGATTTCAGCTTTCTTT. Its protein product is CASSESTGRISAFF.

This chain links TRBV7-6 with TRBJ2-3; 10 nucleotides align to TRBD2. Per germline, CDR1 SGHVS and CDR2 FNYEAQ. V lost 4 bases to trimming and J lost 1 base; unmatched junction nucleotides: 5. This CDR3 is 16 amino acids long. Here the CDR3 reads CASSSGLAARTDTQYF. The CDR3 DNA sequence: TGTGCCAGCAGCTCCGGACTAGCGGCCCGCACAGATACGCAGTATTTT.

CDR3 protein: CASSHGTGSGNTIYF. CDR3 nucleotide sequence: TGTGCCAGCTCACACGGGACAGGGTCTGGAAACACCATATATTTT. This sequence joins TRBV18 and TRBJ1-3, with 9 bases that match TRBD1. Germline-derived CDR1 and CDR2 are KGHSH and LQKENI. The CDR3 consists of 15 residues. Germline trimming cut 4 bases from V and 1 base from J; bases unmatched to any gene: 2.

The chain recombines TRBV5-6 with TRBJ2-2; TRBD2 matches at 12 bases. Germline V CDR1 and CDR2: SGHDT, YYEEEE. This CDR3 has 17 residues. The trim removed 1 base at V and 8 bases at J, leaving 9 bases unmatched. CDR3 nucleotides: TGTGCCAGCAGCTTGAGACTAGCGGGAGATTCTTGGGGGGAGCTGTTTTTT. Protein sequence: CASSLRLAGDSWGELFF.

J is TRBJ2-6 and V is TRBV7-3; D is perhaps TRBD2 (5 bases). This CDR3 has 16 amino acids. Germline assignment: CDR1 SGHTA and CDR2 FQGTGA. The ends were cut back, 3 bases at V and 0 bases at J, with 9 bases in the middle. The CDR3 DNA sequence: TGTGCCAGCAGCTTCACTCGGGGCTCTGGGGCCAACGTCCTGACTTTC. This translates into CASSFTRGSGANVLTF.

Remarks on this clone: An end of the junction does not agree with germline; a read error may underlie this. The rearrangement uses TRBV7-9 and TRBJ1-2; a weak D match, TRBD1 (5 bases). This CDR3 comprises 15 residues. Germline V CDR1 and CDR2: SEHNR, FQNEAQ (reference sequence). The CDR3 DNA sequence: TGTGCCAGCAGCGGAGTACCGGGACTGGGGACTTCGGCCAACTTC. This gives the protein CASSGVPGLGTSANF.

The chain is built from TRBV5-4 and TRBJ2-3, with TRBD2 identical over 10 bases. Germline V gene sequence: CDR1 SGHNT, CDR2 YYREEE (reference sequence). CDR3 length: 15 residues. The V gene end was trimmed by 3 bases and the J gene end by 4 bases; junction bases not matched to a gene: 5. The CDR3 reads CASSSLAGVSDTQYF. The DNA of the CDR3 is TGTGCCAGCAGCTCTCTAGCGGGAGTTTCAGATACGCAGTATTTT.

J is TRBJ1-3 and V is TRBV28; D might be TRBD1 (5 bases). From germline, CDR1 is MDHEN and CDR2 SYDVKM. This CDR3 is built from 11 residues. V was shortened by 7 bases and J by 10 bases, with 11 bases between the two germline ends. The CDR3 nucleotides are TGTGCCAGCACCAGACAGTTGACCATATATTTT. Protein product: CASTRQLTIYF.

The count of this clone is one. The genes are TRBV10-2 and TRBJ1-2; possible D gene TRBD1, 6 bases. The V end lost 1 base, the J end lost 4 bases, and 13 bases lay between the germline ends. Looked up from germline, CDR1 is WSHSY and CDR2 is SAAADI. The CDR3 is 15 amino acids. Here the CDR3 reads CASSEWGPGSYGYTF. The CDR3 nucleotides are TGCGCCAGCAGTGAGTGGGGGCCAGGTTCCTATGGCTACACCTTC.